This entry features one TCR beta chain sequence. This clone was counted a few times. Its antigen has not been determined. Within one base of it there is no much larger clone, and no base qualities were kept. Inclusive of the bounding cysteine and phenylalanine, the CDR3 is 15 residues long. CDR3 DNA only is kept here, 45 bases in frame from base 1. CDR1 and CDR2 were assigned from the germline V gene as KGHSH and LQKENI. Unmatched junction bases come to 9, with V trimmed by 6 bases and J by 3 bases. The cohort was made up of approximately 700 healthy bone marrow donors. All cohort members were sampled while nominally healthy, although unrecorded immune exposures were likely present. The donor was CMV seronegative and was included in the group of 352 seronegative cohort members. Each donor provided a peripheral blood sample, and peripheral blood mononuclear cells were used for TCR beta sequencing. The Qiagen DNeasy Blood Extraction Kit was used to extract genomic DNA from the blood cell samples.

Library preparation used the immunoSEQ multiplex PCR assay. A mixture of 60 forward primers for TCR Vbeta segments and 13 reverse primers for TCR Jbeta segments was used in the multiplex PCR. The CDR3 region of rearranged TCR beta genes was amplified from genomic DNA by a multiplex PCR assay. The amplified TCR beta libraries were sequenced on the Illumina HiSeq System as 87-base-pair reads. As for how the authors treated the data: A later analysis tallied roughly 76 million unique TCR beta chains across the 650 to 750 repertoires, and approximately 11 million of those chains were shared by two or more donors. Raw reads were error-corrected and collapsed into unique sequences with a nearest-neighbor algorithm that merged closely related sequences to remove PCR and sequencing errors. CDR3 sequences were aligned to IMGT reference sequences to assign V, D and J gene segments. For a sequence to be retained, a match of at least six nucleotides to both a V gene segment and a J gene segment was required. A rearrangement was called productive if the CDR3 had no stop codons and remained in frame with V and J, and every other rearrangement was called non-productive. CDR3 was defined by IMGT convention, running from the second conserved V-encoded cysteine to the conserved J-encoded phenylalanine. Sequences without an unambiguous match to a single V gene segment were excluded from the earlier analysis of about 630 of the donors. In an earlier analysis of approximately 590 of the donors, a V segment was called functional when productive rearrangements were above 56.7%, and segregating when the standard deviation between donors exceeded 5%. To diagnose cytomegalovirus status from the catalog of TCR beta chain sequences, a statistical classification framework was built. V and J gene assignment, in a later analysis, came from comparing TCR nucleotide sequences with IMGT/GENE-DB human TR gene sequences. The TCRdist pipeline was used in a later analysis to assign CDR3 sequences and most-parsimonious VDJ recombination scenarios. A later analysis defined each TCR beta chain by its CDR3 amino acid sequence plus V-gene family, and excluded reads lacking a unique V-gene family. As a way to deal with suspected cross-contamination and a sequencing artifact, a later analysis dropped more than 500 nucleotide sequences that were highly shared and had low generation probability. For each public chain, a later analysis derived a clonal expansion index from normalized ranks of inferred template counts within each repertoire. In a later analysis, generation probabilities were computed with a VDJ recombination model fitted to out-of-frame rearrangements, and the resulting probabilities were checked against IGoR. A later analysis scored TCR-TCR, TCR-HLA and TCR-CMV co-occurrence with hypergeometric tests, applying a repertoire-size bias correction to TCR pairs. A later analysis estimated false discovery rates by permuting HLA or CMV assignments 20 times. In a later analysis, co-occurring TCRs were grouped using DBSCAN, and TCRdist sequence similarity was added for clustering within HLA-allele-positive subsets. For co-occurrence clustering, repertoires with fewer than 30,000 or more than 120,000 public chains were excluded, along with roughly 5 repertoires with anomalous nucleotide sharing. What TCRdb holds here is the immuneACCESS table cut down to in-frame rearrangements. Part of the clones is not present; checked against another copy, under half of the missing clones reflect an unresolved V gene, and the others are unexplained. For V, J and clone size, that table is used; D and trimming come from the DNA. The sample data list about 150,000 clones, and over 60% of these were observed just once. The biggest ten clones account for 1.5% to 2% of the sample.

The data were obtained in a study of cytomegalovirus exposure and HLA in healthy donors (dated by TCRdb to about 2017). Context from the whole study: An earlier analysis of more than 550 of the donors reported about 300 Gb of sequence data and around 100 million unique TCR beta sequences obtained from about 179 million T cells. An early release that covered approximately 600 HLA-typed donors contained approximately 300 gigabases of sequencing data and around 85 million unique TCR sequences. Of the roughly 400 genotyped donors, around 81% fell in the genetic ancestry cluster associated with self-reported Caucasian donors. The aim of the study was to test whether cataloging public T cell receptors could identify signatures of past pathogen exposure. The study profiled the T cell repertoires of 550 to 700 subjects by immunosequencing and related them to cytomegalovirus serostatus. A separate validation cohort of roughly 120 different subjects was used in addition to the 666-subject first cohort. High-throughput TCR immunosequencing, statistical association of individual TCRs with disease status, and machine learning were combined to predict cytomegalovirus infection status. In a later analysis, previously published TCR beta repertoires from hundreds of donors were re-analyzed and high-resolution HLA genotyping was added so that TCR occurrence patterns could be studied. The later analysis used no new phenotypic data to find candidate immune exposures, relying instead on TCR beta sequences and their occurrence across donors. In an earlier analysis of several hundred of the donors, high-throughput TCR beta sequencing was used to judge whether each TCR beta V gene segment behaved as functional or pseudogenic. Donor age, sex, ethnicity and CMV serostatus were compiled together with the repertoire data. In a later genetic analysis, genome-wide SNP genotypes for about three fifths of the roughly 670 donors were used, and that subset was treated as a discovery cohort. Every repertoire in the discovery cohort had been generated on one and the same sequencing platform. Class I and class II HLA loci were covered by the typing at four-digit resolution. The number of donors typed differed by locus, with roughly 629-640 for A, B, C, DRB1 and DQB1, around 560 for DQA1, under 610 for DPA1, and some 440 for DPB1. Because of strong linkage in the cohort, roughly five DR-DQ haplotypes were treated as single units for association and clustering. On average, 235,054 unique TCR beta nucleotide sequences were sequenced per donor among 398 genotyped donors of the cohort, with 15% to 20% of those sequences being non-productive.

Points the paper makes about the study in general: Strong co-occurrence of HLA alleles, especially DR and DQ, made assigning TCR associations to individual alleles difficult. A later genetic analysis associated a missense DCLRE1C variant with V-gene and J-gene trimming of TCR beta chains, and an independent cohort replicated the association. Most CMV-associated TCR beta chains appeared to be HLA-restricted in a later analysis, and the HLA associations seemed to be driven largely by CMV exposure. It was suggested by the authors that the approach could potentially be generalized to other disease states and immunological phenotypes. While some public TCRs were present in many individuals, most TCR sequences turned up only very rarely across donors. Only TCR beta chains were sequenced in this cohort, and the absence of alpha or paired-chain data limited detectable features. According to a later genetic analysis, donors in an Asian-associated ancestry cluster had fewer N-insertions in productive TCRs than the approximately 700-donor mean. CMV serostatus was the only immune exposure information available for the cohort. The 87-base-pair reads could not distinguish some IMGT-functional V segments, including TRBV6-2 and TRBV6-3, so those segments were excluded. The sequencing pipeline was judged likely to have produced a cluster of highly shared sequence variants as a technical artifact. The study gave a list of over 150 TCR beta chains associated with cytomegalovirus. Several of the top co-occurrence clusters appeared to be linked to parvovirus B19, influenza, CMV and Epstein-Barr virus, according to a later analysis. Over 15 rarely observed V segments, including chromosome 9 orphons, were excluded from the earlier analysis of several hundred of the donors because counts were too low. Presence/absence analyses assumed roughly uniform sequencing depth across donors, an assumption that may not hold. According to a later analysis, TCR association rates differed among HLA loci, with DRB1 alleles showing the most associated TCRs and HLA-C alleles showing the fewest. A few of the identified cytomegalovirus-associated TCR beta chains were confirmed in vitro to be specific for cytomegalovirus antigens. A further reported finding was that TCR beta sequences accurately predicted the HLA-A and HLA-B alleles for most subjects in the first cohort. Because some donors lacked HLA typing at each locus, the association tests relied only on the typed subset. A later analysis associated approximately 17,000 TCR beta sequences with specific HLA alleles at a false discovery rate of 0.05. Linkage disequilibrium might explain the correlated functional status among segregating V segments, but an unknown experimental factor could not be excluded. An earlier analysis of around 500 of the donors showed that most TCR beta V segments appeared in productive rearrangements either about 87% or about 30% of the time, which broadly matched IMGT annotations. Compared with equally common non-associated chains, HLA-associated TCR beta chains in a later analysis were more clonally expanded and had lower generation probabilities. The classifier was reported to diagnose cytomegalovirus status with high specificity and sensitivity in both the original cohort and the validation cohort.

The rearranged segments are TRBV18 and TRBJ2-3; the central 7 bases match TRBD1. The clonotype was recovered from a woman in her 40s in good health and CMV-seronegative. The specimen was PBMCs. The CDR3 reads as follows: CASSRQGSKTDTQYF. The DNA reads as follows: TGTGCCAGCTCTCGACAGGGAAGTAAGACAGATACGCAGTATTTT.